Presented here are 8 T cell receptor beta chains from one specimen sequenced in a study of T cell responses to AZD1222 COVID-19 vaccine. The data were produced by immunoSEQ multiplex PCR, yet TCRdb's version contains in-frame clones alone and is incomplete. This repertoire includes 150,000 or so clones. Sequencing was performed on peripheral blood. The receptor set was obtained from an adult in good health.

This chain links TRBV6-2 or TRBV6-3 with TRBJ1-6, with D possibly matching TRBD1 (5 bases). The V and J ends lost 3 bases and 9 bases respectively, with 15 bases between them. The length of the CDR3 is 15 residues. Per germline, CDR1 MNHEY and CDR2 SVGEGT. In DNA, the CDR3 is TGTGCCAGCAGTTATTTCGTCGGGGCTGGTTCACCCCTCCACTTT. Translation gives CASSYFVGAGSPLHF.

This chain uses TRBV28 with TRBJ1-2, with TRBD1 identical over 9 bases. CDR1 MDHEN and CDR2 SYDVKM come from the germline V gene. The CDR3 totals 15 residues. J was trimmed by 2 bases and V by 4 bases; bases with no gene match: 5. The CDR3 DNA follows: TGTGCCAGCAGTTCGCCCGGGACAGGGAACTATGGCTACACCTTC. Protein product: CASSSPGTGNYGYTF.

The V call is TRBV9, the J call TRBJ1-1; TRBD1 matches at 7 bases. V lost 3 bases, J lost 4 bases, and 3 bases stayed unmatched. The CDR3 runs to 13 residues. Germline CDR1 is SGDLS and CDR2 is YYNGEE. The CDR3 region is CASSAGQFTEAFF. The CDR3 bases are TGTGCCAGCAGCGCGGGACAGTTCACTGAAGCTTTCTTT.

As regards this clone: One junction end disagrees with the germline gene, perhaps due to a read error. The V gene is TRBV19, the J gene TRBJ1-2; a possible D gene is TRBD1 (6 bases). The CDR3 is 12 amino acids. The V gene's germline CDR1 is LNHDA and CDR2 SQIVND (reference sequence). The CDR3 DNA reads TGTGCCACCATGACAGGCGACTATGGCTACATCTTC. Its protein product is CATMTGDYGYIF.

The chain couples TRBV4-2 to TRBJ2-2; D not resolved. This CDR3 has 12 amino acids. CDR1 and CDR2 from the germline V gene are LGHNA and YNFKEQ. V lost 4 bases to trimming and J lost 4 bases, with 4 bases between them. The CDR3 here is CASSRPTGELFF. The CDR3 DNA is TGTGCCAGCAGCCGGCCCACCGGGGAGCTGTTTTTT.

This chain uses TRBV6-2 or TRBV6-3 with TRBJ2-7, with 14 bases matching TRBD2. The junction had 14 bases not matched to a gene; V was cut back by 4 bases and J by 6 bases. This CDR3 has 18 amino acids. CDR1 and CDR2 from the germline V gene are MNHEY and SVGEGT. The CDR3 DNA sequence: TGTGCCAGCAGTTCGCCTGGACTAGCGGGGGGCATTCTACGCGAGCAGTACTTC. Residues: CASSSPGLAGGILREQYF.

V usage is TRBV7-9 and J usage is TRBJ2-5, with 8 nucleotides matching TRBD1. The CDR3 sequence is 19 residues long. The J segment lost 5 bases and the V segment lost 5 bases, leaving 22 bases of the junction unmatched. Per germline, CDR1 SEHNR and CDR2 FQNEAQ (reference sequence). Here the CDR3 DNA reads TGTGCCAGCAGCCCACCCCCCGGACAGGGTGTGTTTCGGAGGGAGACCCAGTACTTC. Amino acid sequence: CASSPPPGQGVFRRETQYF.

The chain recombines TRBV11-3 with TRBJ2-5, with 10 nucleotides matching TRBD2. The CDR3 runs to 16 residues. Trimming took 5 bases from V and 5 from J; bases not matched to a gene: 11. Germline lookup yields CDR1 SGHNT and CDR2 YENEEA. The CDR3 DNA is TGTGCCAGCAGCCCCGAGCGGGGGGGCTCGGGCGAGACCCAGTACTTC. This translates into CASSPERGGSGETQYF.